A single sample gave rise to the 21 T cell receptor beta chains below, sequenced in a study of T cell changes during pregnancy in multiple sclerosis. Assay used: immunoSEQ multiplex PCR; TCRdb lists only in-frame clones, some missing. Seen here are about 79,000 clones, about 93% observed once, and the top ten hold around 0.45%. The sample here was CD4+ T cells from peripheral blood mononuclear cells, taken in the second trimester of pregnancy. The receptors stem from a female donor with multiple sclerosis, enrolled in a pregnancy study.

The chain employs TRBV6-5 and TRBJ1-2, with TRBD1 identical over 7 bases. V lost 7 bases to trimming and J lost 8 bases; unmatched junction nucleotides: 10. The CDR3 is 13 amino acids. CDR1 and CDR2 (germline): MNHEY, SVGAGI. The CDR3 DNA sequence: TGTGCCAGCACCCGAACAGGGGCGAGCGGCTACACCTTC. Translation gives CASTRTGASGYTF.

The V gene is TRBV21-1, the J gene TRBJ2-7; TRBD1 was called by the table and not checked on the DNA. TRBV21-1 is recorded as a pseudogene. The CDR3 length is 15 residues. Here the CDR3 DNA reads TGTGCCAGCTGTCTTAGGGGGCCGAAATCCTACGAGCAGTACTTC. Amino acid sequence: CASCLRGPKSYEQYF.

The gene calls are TRBV11-2 and TRBJ2-5; 12 bases fit TRBD2. CDR3 length: 14 amino acids. V was pared by 6 bases and J by 4 bases, with 3 bases of the junction left unmatched. Looked up from germline, CDR1 is SGHAT and CDR2 is FQNNGV. DNA for the CDR3: TGTGCCAGCAGACCTAGCGGGGGGGGAGAGACCCAGTACTTC. Its protein is CASRPSGGGETQYF.

The chain uses TRBV18 and TRBJ2-1; maybe TRBD1 (6 bases). Germline V gives CDR1 KGHSH, CDR2 LQKENI. The CDR3 runs 16 residues. Trimming removed 0 bases from V and 8 bases from J, with 17 bases in between. CDR3 region: CASSPPSGQGQDEQFF. The CDR3 DNA is TGTGCCAGCTCACCACCATCGGGACAAGGCCAGGATGAGCAGTTCTTC.

This sequence joins TRBV7-9 and TRBJ2-6; D ambiguous. CDR1 and CDR2 (germline): SEHNR, FQNEAQ (reference sequence). This CDR3 spans 13 amino acids. Between the trimmed V and J ends, which lost 5 bases and 6 bases, there was a span of 8 bases. This CDR3 is CASSPTQANVLTF. CDR3 bases: TGTGCCAGCAGCCCTACTCAGGCCAACGTCCTGACTTTC.

The CDR3 spells CASSQDSSGPGQNSPLHF. Written as DNA, the CDR3 is TGCGCCAGCAGCCAAGATTCGTCGGGGCCGGGACAGAATTCACCCCTCCACTTT. The chain is built from TRBV4-3 and TRBJ1-6; 7 bases align to TRBD1. Germline trimming cut 0 bases from V and 7 bases from J; bases unmatched to any gene: 12. Germline CDR1 is LGHNA and CDR2 is YSLEER. This CDR3 spans 18 amino acids.

The chain has TRBV6-5 and TRBJ1-1; D is ambiguous. V was trimmed by 2 bases and J by 2 bases, leaving 15 bases between them. CDR1 MNHEY and CDR2 SVGAGI come from the germline V gene. The CDR3 consists of 16 residues. The CDR3 spells CASSYGEGGSNTEAFF. The CDR3 DNA sequence: TGTGCCAGCAGTTACGGGGAGGGTGGGAGTAACACTGAAGCTTTCTTT.

The V and J genes are TRBV9 and TRBJ1-3; D unclear. The length of the CDR3 is 15 residues. The germline gives CDR1 SGDLS, CDR2 YYNGEE. V lost 4 bases to trimming and J lost 0 bases, with 11 bases between them. The CDR3 here is CASSTSGVSGNTIYF. DNA of the CDR3: TGTGCCAGCAGCACATCCGGGGTCTCTGGAAACACCATATATTTT.

The J gene is TRBJ1-2, the V gene TRBV19, with 10 bases identical to TRBD1. CDR1 is LNHDA and CDR2 is SQIVND in the germline V gene (reference sequence). The CDR3 loop spans 15 amino acids. V gave up 6 bases and J gave up 7 bases; unmatched junction bases: 11. DNA of the CDR3: TGTGCCAGTAGGCCGCTTGACAGGGGGCATGGTGGCTACACCTTC. Translating it yields CASRPLDRGHGGYTF.

This clone showed up just once. V and J are TRBV6-5 and TRBJ1-1; D ambiguous. From germline, CDR1 is MNHEY and CDR2 SVGAGI. The V gene lost 2 bases and the J gene lost 1 base, with 5 bases spanning the gap. This CDR3 has 13 amino acids. The CDR3 DNA sequence: TGTGCCAGCAGTTACGGCCAGAACACTGAAGCTTTCTTT. It yields the protein CASSYGQNTEAFF.

The J gene is TRBJ2-2, the V gene TRBV12-5; 12 bases match TRBD1. Germline trimming cut 3 bases from V and 3 bases from J; bases unmatched to any gene: 26. CDR3 size: 24 residues. Germline CDR1 LGHNT, CDR2 FRNRAP. This chain's CDR3 is CASGFSSSLIRDRGRGVDTGELFF. The DNA for the CDR3 is TGTGCTAGTGGTTTCTCCTCGTCTCTTATCCGGGACAGGGGGCGCGGGGTGGACACCGGGGAGCTGTTTTTT.

In this sample, this clone turned up a few times. The J gene is TRBJ2-1, the V gene TRBV10-2; TRBD2 agrees at 9 bases. CDR3 length equals 14 residues. Germline V lookup: CDR1 WSHSY, CDR2 SAAADI. V lost 4 bases to trimming and J lost 4 bases; unmatched junction nucleotides: 2. This CDR3 is CASSASGAYNEQFF. Here the CDR3 DNA reads TGCGCCAGCAGTGCTAGCGGGGCGTACAATGAGCAGTTCTTC.

V gene TRBV4-1 combines with J gene TRBJ1-6; D perhaps matches TRBD1 (6 bases). Germline lookup yields CDR1 MGHRA and CDR2 YSYEKL. The CDR3 runs 16 residues. V was trimmed by 4 bases and J by 9 bases, leaving 19 bases between them. The CDR3 DNA reads as TGCGCCAGCAGCCTAACACCCACAGGGATGGGTTCACCCCTCCACTTT. Protein product: CASSLTPTGMGSPLHF.

The chain couples TRBV7-3 to TRBJ2-1; D call uncertain. Germline loops: CDR1 SGHTA, CDR2 FQGTGA. The CDR3 is 12 residues long. Deletions cut 5 bases from V and 6 bases from J, with 8 bases between. The CDR3 bases are TGTGCCAGCAGCCAGACACCCAATGAGCAGTTCTTC. It encodes CASSQTPNEQFF.

The V and J genes are TRBV5-4 and TRBJ1-3; a weak D match, TRBD1 (5 bases). Trimming left V 4 bases short and J 2 bases short, with 7 bases between. Germline CDR1 and CDR2: SGHNT and YYREEE (reference sequence). CDR3 length: 13 amino acids. The CDR3 DNA is TGTGCCAGCAGCCGGACAACTGGAAACACCATATATTTT. Amino acid sequence: CASSRTTGNTIYF.

J is TRBJ2-3 and V is TRBV7-8; 9 bases align to TRBD2. The CDR3 length is 19 residues. V gave up 3 bases and J gave up 7 bases; unmatched junction bases: 20. Germline CDR1 and CDR2: SGHVS and FQNEAQ. This CDR3 is CASSFKRGGAPQTGYTQYF. CDR3 DNA sequence: TGTGCCAGCAGCTTCAAGCGCGGGGGGGCCCCCCAGACTGGATATACGCAGTATTTT.

This chain joins TRBV5-1 and TRBJ2-1; 7 nucleotides match TRBD2. Germline trimming cut 4 bases from V and 4 bases from J; bases unmatched to any gene: 8. The CDR3 covers 15 residues. Germline V lookup: CDR1 SGHRS, CDR2 YFSETQ. Here the CDR3 DNA reads TGCGCCAGCAGCGTATCGGGGGGTTCTTACAATGAGCAGTTCTTC. Translation: CASSVSGGSYNEQFF.

The chain has TRBV5-1 and TRBJ2-3, with D maybe TRBD1 (6 bases). The CDR3 sequence is 17 residues long. Germline loops: CDR1 SGHRS, CDR2 YFSETQ. Trimming removed 3 bases at V and 2 bases at J, with 19 bases between. CDR3 in amino acids: CASSSTTGLATTDTQYF. The CDR3 nucleotides are TGCGCCAGCAGCTCCACCACAGGGTTGGCTACCACAGATACGCAGTATTTT.

The J gene is TRBJ2-7, the V gene TRBV7-8, with D unclear. The CDR3 loop spans 12 amino acids. Trimming left V 5 bases short and J 6 bases short, with 11 bases between. Germline-derived CDR1 and CDR2 are SGHVS and FQNEAQ. For the CDR3, the DNA is TGTGCCAGCAGCCCCCTAAGCACCGAGCAGTACTTC. This translates into CASSPLSTEQYF.

The chain couples TRBV28 to TRBJ2-7; possible D gene TRBD1, 6 bases. Germline CDR1 and CDR2: MDHEN and SYDVKM. The CDR3 contains 15 residues. V lost 4 bases and J 2 bases, leaving 15 bases between the germline ends. CDR3 protein: CASSSGDKLAYEQYF. The CDR3 nucleotides are TGTGCCAGCAGTTCTGGGGACAAGCTTGCCTACGAGCAGTACTTC.

The chain carries TRBV5-4 and TRBJ2-1; 10 nucleotides match TRBD2. The junction had 13 bases not matched to a gene; V was cut back by 6 bases and J by 7 bases. Germline assignment: CDR1 SGHNT and CDR2 YYREEE (reference sequence). This CDR3 comprises 16 residues. The CDR3 protein is CASIKGGASGGNEQFF. CDR3 sequence (DNA): TGTGCCAGCATCAAGGGGGGGGCTAGCGGGGGAAATGAGCAGTTCTTC.